Listed here is a single T cell receptor beta chain. Its matching antigen is unknown. Construction of the TCRbeta library involved unique molecular identifiers. TCRdb recomputed calls from the PCR reads with MiXCR, one row per CDR3 protein. The sample has hundreds of thousands of distinct CDR3 sequences, over 10% seen once; the top ten hold around 2%. This sample was taken from a study of T-cell reconstitution after alpha-beta-depleted transplantation in children. The study's findings and limits: Several hundred expanded graft clones reportedly supplied alpha-beta T cells about two months after transplant. After one year, T-cell counts and TCRbeta diversity mostly came from new T cells. Some patients' high day-60 TCRbeta diversity was traced to surviving recipient T cells and thymic progenitors.

V lost 1 base and J 2 bases, leaving 13 bases between the germline ends. This CDR3 spans 16 amino acids. The germline CDR1 and CDR2 sequences are SGHVS and FQNEAQ. The receptor's source is a male patient younger than 18 who had a stem cell transplant for acute myeloid leukemia, so the T cells may come from the graft donor. Sample: PBMCs, mostly from graft donor cells, taken 360 days after TCRalphabeta/CD19-depleted stem cell transplant. The chain joins TRBV7-8 to TRBJ2-3; D ambiguous. The CDR3 is CASSLVGSLITDTQYF. CDR3 nucleotide sequence: TGTGCCAGCAGCTTAGTCGGCAGCTTAATCACAGATACGCAGTATTTT.